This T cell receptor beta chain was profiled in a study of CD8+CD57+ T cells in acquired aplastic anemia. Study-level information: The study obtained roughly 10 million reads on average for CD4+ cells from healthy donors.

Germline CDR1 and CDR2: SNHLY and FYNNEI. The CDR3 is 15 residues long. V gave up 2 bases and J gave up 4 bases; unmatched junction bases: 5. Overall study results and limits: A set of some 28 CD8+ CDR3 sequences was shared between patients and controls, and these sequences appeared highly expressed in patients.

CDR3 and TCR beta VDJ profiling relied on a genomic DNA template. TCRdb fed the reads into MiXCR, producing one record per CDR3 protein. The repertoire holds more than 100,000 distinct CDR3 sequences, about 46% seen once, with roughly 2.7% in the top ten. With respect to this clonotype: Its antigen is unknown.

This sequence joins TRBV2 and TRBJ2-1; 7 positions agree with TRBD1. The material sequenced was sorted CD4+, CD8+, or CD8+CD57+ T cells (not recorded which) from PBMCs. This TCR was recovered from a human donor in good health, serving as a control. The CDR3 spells CASSELGTEYNEQFF. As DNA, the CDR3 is TGTGCCAGCAGTGAATTAGGGACAGAATACAATGAGCAGTTCTTC.